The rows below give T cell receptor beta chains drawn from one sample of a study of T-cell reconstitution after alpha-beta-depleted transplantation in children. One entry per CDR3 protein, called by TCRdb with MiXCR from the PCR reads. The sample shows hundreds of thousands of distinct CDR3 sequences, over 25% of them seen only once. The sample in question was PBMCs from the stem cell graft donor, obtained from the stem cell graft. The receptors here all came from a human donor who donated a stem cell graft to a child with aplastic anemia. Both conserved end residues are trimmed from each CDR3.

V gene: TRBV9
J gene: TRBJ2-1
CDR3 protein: ASSVVTSGAYNEQF

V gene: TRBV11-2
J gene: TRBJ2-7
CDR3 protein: ASSQRGQGSYEQY

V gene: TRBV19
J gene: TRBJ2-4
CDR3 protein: ASSSLAGMAKNIQY

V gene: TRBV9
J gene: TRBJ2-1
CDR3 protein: ASSFSQSSYNEQF

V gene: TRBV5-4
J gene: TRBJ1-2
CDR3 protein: ASTPEGPSLNYGYT

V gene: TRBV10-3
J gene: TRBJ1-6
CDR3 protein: AIRGVGSYNSPLH

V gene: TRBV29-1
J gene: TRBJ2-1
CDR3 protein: SVEDEGLAGGPGEQF

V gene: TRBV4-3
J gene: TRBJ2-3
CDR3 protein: ASSQGGLAGMSDTQY

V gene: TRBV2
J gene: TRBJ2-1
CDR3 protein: ARWTYSNEQF

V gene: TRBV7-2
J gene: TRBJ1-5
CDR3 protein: ASSLVGTANQPQH

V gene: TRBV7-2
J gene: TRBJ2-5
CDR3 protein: ASSQGLPGSETQY

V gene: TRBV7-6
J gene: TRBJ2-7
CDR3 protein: ASSLGEGGPYEQY

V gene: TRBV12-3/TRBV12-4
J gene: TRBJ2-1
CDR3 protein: ASSRQEQF

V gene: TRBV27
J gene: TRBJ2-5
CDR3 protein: ASSLFTRGETQY

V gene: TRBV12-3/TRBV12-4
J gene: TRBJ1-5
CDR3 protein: ASSQKGVQPQH

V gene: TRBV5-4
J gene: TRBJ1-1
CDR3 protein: ASSLNRQGAF

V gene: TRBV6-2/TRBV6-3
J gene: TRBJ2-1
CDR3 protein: ASSRAGFSYNEQF

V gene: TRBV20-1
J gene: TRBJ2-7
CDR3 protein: SARSLTGKTSYEQY

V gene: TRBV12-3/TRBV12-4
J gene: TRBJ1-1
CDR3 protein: ASSFRYLGANTEAF

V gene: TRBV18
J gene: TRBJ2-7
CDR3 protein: ASSPPISGSHEQY

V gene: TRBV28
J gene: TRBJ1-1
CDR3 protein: ASQKSLGWSGNTEAF

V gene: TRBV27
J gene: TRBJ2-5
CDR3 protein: ASRRGPQAETQY

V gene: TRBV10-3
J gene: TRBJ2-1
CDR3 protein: AISGSIAHTAGEQF

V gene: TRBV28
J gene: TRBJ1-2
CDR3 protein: ASTLTGGGNGYT

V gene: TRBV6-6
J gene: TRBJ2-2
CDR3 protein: ASSDREAGELF

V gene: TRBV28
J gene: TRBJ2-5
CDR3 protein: ASSASGTGAKTQY

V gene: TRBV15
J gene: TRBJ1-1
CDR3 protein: ATSRAGTGAGGF

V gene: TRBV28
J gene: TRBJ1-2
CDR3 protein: ASSRSPPGVNGYT

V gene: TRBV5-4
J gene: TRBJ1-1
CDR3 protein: ASSPGPAVLRDTEAF

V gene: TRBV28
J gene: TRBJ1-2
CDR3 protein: ASSLWVGWGNGYT

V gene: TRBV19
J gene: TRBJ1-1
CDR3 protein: ASRLQGLINTEAF

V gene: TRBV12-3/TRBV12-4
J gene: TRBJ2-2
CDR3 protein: ASSSTGVGTGELF

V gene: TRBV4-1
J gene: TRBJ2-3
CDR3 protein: ASSQGTVAGRSTDTQY

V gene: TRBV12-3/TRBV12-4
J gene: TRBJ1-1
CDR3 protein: ASSPQGGLFTEAF

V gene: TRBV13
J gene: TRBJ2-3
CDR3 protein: ASSFSEASTQY

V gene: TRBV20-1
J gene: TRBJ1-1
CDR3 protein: SAIRGVSTEAF

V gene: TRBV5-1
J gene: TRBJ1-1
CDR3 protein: ASSFFGANTEAF

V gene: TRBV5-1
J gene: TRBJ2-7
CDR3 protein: ASSSGTAVHGQY